This TCR beta chain was observed in a study of vaccination effects on CD4 cells after COVID-19. Investigators separated out CD4+ T cells once around 10 days of culture had passed. Subjects were given two BNT162b2 or mRNA-1273 vaccine doses. Between the trimmed V and J ends, which lost 0 bases and 6 bases, there was a span of 9 bases. The CDR3 sequence is 13 residues long. The germline V gene has CDR1 SGHRS and CDR2 YFSETQ. TCRdb keeps only in-frame clones here, not all; method: immunoSEQ multiplex PCR. The table shows 30,000 or so clones, with 74% occurring only once. On this clone: The antigen remains undetermined.

This TCR derives from a human donor who received a COVID-19 vaccine. This chain uses TRBV5-1 with TRBJ1-2; TRBD1 is a possible D gene (6 bases). Sequences were derived from CD4+ T cells from PBMCs cultured without peptide, sampled after COVID-19 vaccination. The CDR3 spells CASSLEGGNGYTF. CDR3 in DNA: TGCGCCAGCAGCTTGGAGGGGGGAAATGGCTACACCTTC.